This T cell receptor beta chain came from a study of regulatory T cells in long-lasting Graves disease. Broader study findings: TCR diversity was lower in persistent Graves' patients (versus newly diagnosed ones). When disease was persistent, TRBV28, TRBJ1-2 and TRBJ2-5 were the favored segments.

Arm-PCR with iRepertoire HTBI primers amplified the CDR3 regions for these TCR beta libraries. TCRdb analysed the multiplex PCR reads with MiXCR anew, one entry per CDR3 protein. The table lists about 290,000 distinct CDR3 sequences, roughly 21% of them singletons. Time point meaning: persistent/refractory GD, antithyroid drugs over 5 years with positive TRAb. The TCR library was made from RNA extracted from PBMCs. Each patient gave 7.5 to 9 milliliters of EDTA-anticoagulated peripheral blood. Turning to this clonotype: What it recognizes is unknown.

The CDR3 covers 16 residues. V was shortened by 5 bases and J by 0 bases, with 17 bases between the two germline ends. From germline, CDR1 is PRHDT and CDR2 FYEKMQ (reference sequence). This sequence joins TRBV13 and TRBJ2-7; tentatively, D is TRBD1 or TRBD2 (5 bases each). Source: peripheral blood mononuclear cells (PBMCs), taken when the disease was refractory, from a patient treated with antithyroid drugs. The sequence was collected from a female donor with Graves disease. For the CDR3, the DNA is TGTGCCAGCAGCCCCCCAGGGACGGATAGCTCCTACGAGCAGTACTTC. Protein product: CASSPPGTDSSYEQYF.